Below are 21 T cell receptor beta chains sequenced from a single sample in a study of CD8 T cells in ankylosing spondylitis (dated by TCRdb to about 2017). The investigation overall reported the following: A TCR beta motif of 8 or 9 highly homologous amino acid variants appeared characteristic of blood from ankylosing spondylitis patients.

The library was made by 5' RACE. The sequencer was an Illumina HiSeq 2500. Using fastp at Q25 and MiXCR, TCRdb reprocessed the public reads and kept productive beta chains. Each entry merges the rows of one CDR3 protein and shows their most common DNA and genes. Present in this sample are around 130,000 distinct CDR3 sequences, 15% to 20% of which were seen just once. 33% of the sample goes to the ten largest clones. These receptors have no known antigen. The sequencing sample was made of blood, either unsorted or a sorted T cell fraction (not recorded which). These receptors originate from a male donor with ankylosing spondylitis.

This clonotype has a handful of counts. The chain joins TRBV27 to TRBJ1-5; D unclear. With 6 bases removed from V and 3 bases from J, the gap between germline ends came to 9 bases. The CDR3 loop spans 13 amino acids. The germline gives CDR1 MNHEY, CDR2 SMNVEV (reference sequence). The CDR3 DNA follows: TGTGCCAGCAGCCTTGTAGCCAATCAGCCCCAGCATTTT. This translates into CASSLVANQPQHF.

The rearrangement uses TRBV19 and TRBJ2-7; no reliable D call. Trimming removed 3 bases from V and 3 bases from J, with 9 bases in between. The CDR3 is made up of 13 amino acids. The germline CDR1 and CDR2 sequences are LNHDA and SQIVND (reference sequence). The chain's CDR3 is CASSIGQFYEQYF. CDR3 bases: TGTGCCAGTAGTATCGGGCAGTTCTACGAGCAGTACTTC.

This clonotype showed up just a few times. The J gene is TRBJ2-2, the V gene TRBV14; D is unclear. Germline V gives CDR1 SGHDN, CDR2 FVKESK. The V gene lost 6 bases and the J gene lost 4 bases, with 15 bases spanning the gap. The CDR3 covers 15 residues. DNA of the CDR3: TGTGCCAGCAGTCAATACCAGTCTTTCACCGGGGAGCTGTTTTTT. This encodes CASSQYQSFTGELFF.

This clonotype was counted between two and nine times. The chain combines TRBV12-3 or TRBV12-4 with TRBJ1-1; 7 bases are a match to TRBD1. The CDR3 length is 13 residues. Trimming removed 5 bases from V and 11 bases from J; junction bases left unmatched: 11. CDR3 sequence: CASSPRQGYMAFF. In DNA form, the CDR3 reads TGTGCCAGCAGTCCCCGACAGGGCTATATGGCTTTCTTT.

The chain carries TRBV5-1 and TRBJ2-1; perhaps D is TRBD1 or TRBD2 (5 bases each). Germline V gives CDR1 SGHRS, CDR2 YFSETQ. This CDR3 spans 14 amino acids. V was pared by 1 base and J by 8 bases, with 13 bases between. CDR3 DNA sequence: TGCGCCAGCAGCTTGAGATTCAGGGAGCATGAGCAGTTCTTC. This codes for CASSLRFREHEQFF.

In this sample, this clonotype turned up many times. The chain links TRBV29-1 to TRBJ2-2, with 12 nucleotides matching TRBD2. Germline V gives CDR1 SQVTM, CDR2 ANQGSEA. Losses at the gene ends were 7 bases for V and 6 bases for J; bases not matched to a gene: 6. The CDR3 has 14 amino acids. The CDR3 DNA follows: TGCAGCGGAAGACTAGCGGGAGTGTCCGGGGAGCTGTTTTTT. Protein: CSGRLAGVSGELFF.

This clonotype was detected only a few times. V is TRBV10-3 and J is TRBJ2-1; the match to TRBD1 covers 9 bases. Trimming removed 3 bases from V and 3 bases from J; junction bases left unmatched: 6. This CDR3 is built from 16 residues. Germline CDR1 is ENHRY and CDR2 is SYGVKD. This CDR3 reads CAISDQDRGIYNEQFF. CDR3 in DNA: TGTGCCATCAGTGACCAAGACAGGGGGATCTACAATGAGCAGTTCTTC.

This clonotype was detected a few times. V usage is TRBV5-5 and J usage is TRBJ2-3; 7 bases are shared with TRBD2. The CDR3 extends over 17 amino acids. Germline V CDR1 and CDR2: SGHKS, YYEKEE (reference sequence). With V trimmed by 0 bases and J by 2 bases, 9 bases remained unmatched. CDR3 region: CASSLELAGFHTDTQYF. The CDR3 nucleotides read TGTGCCAGCAGCTTGGAATTAGCGGGTTTTCACACAGATACGCAGTATTTT.

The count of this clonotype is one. CDR3 sequence (DNA): TGCGCCAGCAGCCAAGCTAGGTACAGACAGGGGAATGAAAAACTGTTTTTT. Its protein product is CASSQARYRQGNEKLFF. The V call is TRBV4-3, the J call TRBJ1-4; TRBD1 agrees at 8 bases. Germline V gives CDR1 LGHNA, CDR2 YSLEER. The V and J ends lost 1 base and 5 bases, in that order; junction bases with no gene match: 9. The CDR3 covers 17 residues.

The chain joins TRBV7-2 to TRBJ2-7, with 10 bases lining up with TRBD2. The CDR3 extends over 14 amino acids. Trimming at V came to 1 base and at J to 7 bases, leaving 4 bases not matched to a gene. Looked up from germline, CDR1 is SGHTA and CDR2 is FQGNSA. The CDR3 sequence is CASSLVSSGREQYF. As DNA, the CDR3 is TGTGCCAGCAGCTTAGTATCTAGCGGGAGAGAGCAGTACTTC. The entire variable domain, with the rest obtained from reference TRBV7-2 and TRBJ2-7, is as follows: GAGVSQSPSNKVTEKGKDVELRCDPISGHTALYWYRQSLGQGLEFLIYFQGNSAPDKSGLPSDRFSAERTGGSVSTLTIQRTQQEDSAVYLCASSLVSSGREQYFGPGTRLTVT.

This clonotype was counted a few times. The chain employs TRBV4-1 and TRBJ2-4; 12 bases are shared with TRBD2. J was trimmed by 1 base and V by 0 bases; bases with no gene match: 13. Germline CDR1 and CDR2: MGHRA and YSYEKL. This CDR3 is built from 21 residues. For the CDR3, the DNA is TGCGCCAGCAGCCAAGATCGACTAGCGGGAGAAGGGTATTTGGCCAAAAACATTCAGTACTTC. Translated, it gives CASSQDRLAGEGYLAKNIQYF.

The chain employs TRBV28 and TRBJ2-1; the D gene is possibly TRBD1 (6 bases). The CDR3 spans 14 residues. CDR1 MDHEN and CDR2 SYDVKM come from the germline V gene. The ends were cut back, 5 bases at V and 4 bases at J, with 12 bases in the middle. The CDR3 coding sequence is TGTGCCAGCAGTCCCCGGGACAAGTACAATGAGCAGTTCTTC. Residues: CASSPRDKYNEQFF.

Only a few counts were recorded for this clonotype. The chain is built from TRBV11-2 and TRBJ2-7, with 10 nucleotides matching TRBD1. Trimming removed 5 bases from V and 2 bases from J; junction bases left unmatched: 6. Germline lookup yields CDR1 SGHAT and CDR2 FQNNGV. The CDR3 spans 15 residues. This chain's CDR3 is CASSDPGTGAYEQYF. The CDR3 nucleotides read TGTGCCAGCAGCGACCCCGGGACAGGGGCCTACGAGCAGTACTTC.

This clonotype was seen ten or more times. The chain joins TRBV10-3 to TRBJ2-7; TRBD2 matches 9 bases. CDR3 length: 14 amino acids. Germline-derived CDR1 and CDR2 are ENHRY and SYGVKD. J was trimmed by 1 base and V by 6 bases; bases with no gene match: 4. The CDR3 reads CAIRTAGGSYEQYF. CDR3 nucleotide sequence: TGTGCCATCAGGACGGCGGGAGGGTCCTACGAGCAGTACTTC.

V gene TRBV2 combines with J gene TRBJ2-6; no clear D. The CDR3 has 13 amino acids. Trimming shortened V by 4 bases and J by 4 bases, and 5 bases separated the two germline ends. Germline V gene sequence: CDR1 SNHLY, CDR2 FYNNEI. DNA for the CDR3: TGTGCCAGCAGTGGATACGGGGCCAACGTCCTGACTTTC. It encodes CASSGYGANVLTF.

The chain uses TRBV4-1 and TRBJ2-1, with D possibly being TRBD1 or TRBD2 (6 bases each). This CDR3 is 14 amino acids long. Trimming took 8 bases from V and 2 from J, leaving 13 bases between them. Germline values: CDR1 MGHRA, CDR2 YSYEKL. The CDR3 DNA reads TGCGCCAGCCGGGGGCTAGGGGCCTACAATGAGCAGTTCTTC. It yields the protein CASRGLGAYNEQFF.

CDR3 bases: TGTGCCAGCAGTCCACAGGGTCAAGAGACCCAGTACTTC. This gives the protein CASSPQGQETQYF. V gene TRBV6-2 or TRBV6-3 combines with J gene TRBJ2-5, with a possible D match to TRBD1 (6 bases). Trimming cost V 5 bases and J 2 bases, with 9 bases left between them. This CDR3 region has 13 residues. Germline V CDR1 and CDR2: MNHEY, SVGEGT.

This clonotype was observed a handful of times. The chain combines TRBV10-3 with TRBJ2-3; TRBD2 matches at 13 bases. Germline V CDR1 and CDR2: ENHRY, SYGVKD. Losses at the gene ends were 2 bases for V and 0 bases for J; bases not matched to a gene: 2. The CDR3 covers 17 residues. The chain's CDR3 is CAISEEGLAGSTDTQYF. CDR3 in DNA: TGTGCCATCAGTGAGGAGGGACTAGCGGGAAGCACAGATACGCAGTATTTT.

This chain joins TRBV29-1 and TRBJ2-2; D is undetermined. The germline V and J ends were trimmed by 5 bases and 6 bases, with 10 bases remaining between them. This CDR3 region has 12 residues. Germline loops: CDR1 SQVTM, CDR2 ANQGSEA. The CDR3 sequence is CSVFSGAGELFF. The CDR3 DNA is TGCAGCGTTTTTAGTGGGGCCGGGGAGCTGTTTTTT.

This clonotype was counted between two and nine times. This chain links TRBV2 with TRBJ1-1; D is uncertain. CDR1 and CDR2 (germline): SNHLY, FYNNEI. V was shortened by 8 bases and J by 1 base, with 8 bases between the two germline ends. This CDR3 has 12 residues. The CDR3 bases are TGTGCCAGCGGTTGGTCGAACACTGAAGCTTTCTTT. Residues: CASGWSNTEAFF.

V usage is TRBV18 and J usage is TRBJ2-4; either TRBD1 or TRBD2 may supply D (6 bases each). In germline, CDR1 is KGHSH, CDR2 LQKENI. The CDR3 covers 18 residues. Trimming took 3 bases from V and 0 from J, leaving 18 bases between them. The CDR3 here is CASSPRDTSSLAKNIQYF. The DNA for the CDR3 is TGTGCCAGCTCACCCCGGGACACTAGCTCTCTAGCCAAAAACATTCAGTACTTC.